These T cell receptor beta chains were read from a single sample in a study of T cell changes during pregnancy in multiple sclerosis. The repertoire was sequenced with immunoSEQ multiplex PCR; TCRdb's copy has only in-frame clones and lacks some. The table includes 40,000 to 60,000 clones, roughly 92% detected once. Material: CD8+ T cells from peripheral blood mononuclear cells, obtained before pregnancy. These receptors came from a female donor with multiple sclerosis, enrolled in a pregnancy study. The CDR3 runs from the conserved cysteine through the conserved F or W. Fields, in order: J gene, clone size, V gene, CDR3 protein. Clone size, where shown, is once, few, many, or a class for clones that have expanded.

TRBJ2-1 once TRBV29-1 CSVGAGVEQFF
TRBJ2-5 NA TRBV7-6 CASSLLGQGSETQYF
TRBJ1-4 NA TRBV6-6 CASSYSPGREKLFF
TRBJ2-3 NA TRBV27 CASRGGFSDTQYF
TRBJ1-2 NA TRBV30 CAWSVYAGNYGYTF
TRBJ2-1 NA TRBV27 CASRPSGTYNEQFF
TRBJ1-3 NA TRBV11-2 CASSSDPLSSGNTIYF
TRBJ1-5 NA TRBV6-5 CASRLQVYSNQPQHF
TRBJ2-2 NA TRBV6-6 CASSPGLSSPGELFF
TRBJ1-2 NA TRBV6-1 CASSVTGPNGYTF
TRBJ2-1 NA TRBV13 CASSSGHLYNEQFF
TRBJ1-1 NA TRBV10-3 CAISEGGNTEAFF
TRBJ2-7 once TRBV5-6 CASSFGRTYEQYF
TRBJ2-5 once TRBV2 CASKGTSGSGSGETQYF
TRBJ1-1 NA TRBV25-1 CASIAENTEAFF
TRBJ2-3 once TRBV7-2 CASTGELPRDTQYF
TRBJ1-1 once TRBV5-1 CASSLDRGGNTEAFF
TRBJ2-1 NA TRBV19 CASSGTQFQFF
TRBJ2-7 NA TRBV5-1 CASSFGQGSYEQYF
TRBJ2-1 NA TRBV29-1 CSVEGGSYNEQFF
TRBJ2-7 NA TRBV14 CASSQLSSYEQYF
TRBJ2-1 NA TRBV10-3 CAISDGLAGDEQFF
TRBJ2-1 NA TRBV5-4 CASSSGRKVPYNEQFF
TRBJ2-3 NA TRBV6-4 CASSDEAAGGTDTQYF
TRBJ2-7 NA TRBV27 CASSLSTGAGEQYF
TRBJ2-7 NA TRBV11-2 CASSLDLLGEGYEQYF
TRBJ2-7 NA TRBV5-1 CASSLEGTGTYEQYF
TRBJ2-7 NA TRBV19 CASSGSYEQYF
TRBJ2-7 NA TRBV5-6 CASSFLSYEQYF
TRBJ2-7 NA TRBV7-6 CASSLGQGGNYEQYF
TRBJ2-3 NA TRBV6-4 CASSDTTGGPADTQYF
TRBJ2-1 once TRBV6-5 CASSYGGLLNEQFF
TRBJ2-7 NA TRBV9 CASSEQGGSYEQYF
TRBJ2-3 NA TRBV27 CASSQNRGRNTDTQYF
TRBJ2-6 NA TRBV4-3 CASSPTGAGANVLTF
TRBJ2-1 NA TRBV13 CASSRLQGTSGPNEQFF
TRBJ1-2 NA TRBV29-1 CSVVLGRSYGYTF
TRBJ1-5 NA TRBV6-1 CASINPRDRLKPQHF
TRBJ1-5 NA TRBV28 CASSTQGIGSNQPQHF
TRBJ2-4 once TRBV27 CASSLFPAGGLFDIQYF
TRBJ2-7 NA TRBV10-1 CASSSGVNYEQYF
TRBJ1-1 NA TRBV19 CASSILGMNTEAFF
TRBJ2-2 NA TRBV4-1 CASSQEGSLAGANTGELFF
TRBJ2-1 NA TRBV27 CARGTGLSYNEQFF
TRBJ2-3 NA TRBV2 CASRPETITDTQYF
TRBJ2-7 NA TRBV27 CASSDTSGGFYEQYF
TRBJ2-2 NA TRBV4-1 CASRPQGFDGELFF
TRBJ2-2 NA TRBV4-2 CASSPGQGDTGELFF